This T cell receptor beta chain was captured in a study of CD4+ T cells in melanoma. The study, taken as a whole, reports: Diverse differentiation states were reported for melanoma neoantigen-specific CD4+ T cells.

As for this clone: Its target is not known.

Generated by immunoSEQ multiplex PCR, the TCRdb table keeps only in-frame clones and is missing some. The table shows some 120,000 clones, with around 93% occurring only once. This CDR3 region has 14 residues. Germline CDR1 and CDR2: ENHRY and SYGVKD. V gave up 0 bases and J gave up 4 bases, with 10 bases separating them. The chain links TRBV10-3 to TRBJ2-7; D is tentatively TRBD1 or TRBD2 (5 bases each). The clonotype was recovered from a human donor with melanoma. Sequencing input: peripheral blood. Here the CDR3 reads CAISESRGPYEQYF. CDR3 coding DNA: TGTGCCATCAGTGAGTCAAGGGGACCATACGAGCAGTACTTC.